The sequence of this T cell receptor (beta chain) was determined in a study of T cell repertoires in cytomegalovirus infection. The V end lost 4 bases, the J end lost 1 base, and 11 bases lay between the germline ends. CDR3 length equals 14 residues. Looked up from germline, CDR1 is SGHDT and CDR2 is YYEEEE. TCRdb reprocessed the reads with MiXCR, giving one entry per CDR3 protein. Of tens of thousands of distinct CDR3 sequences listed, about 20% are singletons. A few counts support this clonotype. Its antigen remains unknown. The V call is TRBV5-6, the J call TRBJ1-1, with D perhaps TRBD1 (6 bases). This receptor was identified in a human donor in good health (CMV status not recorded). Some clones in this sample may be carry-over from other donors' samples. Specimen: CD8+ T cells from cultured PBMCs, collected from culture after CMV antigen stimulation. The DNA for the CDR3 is TGTGCCAGCAGCGTCGTAGGGGGGAACACTGAAGCTTTCTTT. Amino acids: CASSVVGGNTEAFF.